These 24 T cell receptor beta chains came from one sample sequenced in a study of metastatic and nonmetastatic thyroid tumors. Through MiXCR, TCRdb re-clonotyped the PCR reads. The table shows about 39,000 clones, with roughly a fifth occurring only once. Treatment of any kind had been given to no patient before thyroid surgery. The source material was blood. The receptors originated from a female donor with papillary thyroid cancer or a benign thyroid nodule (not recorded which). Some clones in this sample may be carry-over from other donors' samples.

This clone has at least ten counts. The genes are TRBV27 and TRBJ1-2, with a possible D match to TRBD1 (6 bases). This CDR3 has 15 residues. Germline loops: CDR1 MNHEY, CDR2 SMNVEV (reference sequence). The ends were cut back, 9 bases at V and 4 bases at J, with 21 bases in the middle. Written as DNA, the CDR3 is TGTGCCAGTAAAGAGCAGGGGTTGGATCCCTATGGCTACACCTTC. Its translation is CASKEQGLDPYGYTF.

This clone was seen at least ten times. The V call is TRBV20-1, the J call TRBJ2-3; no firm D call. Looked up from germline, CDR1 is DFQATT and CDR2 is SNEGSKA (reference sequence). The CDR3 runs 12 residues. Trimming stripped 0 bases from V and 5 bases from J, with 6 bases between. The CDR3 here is CSARDDGDTQYF. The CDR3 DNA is TGCAGTGCTAGAGATGATGGAGATACGCAGTATTTT.

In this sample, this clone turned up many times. CDR3 coding DNA: TGTGCCAGCAGTTTATGGGCTAGCGGAGCCTCGGACATTCAGTACTTC. This sequence encodes CASSLWASGASDIQYF. The V and J genes are TRBV28 and TRBJ2-4; 7 bases fit TRBD2. CDR1 and CDR2 (germline): MDHEN, SYDVKM. The V gene end was trimmed by 0 bases and the J gene end by 8 bases; junction bases not matched to a gene: 10. The CDR3 consists of 16 residues.

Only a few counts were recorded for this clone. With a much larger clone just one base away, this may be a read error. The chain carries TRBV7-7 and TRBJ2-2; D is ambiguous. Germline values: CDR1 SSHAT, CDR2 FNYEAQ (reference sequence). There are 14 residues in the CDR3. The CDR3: CASSTPSSGGELFF. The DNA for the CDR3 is TGTGCTAGCAGCACCCCGTCTTCGGGTGGGGAGCTGTTTTTT.

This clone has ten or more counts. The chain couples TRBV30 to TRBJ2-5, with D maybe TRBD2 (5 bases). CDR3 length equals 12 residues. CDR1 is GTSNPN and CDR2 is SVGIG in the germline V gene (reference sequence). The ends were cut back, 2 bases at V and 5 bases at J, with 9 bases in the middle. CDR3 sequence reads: CAWSPPGETQYF. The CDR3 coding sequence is TGTGCCTGGAGTCCCCCGGGGGAGACCCAGTACTTC.

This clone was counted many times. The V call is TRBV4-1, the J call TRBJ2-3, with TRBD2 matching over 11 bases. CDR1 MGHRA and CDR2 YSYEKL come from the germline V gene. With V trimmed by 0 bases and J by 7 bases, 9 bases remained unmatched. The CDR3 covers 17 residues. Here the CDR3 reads CASSQDLSGRALHTQYF. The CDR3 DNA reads TGCGCCAGCAGCCAAGATCTTAGCGGGAGGGCGTTACATACGCAGTATTTT.

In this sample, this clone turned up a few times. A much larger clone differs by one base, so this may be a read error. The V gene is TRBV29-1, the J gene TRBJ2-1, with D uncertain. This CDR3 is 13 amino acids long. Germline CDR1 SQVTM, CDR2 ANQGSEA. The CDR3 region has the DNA TGCAGCGTTGAGGGAAGCGTGGCCAATGAGCGGTTCTTC. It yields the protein CSVEGSVANERFF.

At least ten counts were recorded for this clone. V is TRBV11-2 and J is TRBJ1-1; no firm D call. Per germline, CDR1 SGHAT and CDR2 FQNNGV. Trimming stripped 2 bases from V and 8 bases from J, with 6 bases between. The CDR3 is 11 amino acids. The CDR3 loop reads CASSLTTEAFF. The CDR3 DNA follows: TGTGCCAGCAGCTTAACCACCGAAGCTTTCTTT. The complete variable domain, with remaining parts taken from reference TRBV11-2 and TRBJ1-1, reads EAGVAQSPRYKIIEKRQSVAFWCNPISGHATLYWYQQILGQGPKLLIQFQNNGVVDDSQLPKDRFSAERLKGVDSTLKIQPAKLEDSAVYLCASSLTTEAFFGQGTRLTVV.

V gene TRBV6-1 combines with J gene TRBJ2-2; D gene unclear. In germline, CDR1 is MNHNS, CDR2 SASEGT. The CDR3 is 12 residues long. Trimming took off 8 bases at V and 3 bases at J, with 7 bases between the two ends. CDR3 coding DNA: TGTGCCAGCTCACAGTACACCGGGGAGCTGTTTTTT. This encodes CASSQYTGELFF.

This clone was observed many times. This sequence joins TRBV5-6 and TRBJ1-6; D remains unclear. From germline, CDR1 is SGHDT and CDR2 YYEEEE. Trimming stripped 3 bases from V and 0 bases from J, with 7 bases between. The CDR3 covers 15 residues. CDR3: CASSSLSSYNSPLHF. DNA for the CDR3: TGTGCCAGCAGCTCCCTAAGCTCCTATAATTCACCCCTCCACTTT. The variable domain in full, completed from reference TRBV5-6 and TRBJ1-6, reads DAGVTQSPTHLIKTRGQQVTLRCSPKSGHDTVSWYQQALGQGPQFIFQYYEEEERQRGNFPDRFSGHQFPNYSSELNVNALLLGDSALYLCASSSLSSYNSPLHFGNGTRLTVT.

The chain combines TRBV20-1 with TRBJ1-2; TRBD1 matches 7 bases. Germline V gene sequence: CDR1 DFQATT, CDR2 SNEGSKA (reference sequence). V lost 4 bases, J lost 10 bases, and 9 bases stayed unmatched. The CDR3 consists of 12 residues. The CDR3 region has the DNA TGCAGTGCTATTGGGGACAGCCAACTCTACACCTTC. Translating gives CSAIGDSQLYTF.

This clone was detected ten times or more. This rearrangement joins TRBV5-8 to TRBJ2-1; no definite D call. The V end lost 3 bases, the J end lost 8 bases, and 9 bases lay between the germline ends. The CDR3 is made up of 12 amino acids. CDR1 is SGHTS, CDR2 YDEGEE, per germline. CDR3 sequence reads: CASSSLGDEQFF. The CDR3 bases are TGTGCCAGCAGCTCGCTCGGCGATGAGCAGTTCTTC. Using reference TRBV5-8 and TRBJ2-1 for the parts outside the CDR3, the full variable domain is EAGVTQSPTHLIKTRGQQATLRCSPISGHTSVYWYQQALGLGLQFLLWYDEGEERNRGNFPPRFSGRQFPNYSSELNVNALELEDSALYLCASSSLGDEQFFGPGTRLTVL.

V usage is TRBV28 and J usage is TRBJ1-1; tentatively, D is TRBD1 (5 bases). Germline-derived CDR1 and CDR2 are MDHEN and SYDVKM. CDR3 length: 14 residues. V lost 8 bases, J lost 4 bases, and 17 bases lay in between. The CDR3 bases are TGTGCCAGCGGGAGGCAGGGAAGAGGCACTGAAGCTTTCTTT. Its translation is CASGRQGRGTEAFF. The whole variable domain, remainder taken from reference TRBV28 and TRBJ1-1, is DVKVTQSSRYLVKRTGEKVFLECVQDMDHENMFWYRQDPGLGLRLIYFSYDVKMKEKGDIPEGYSVSREKKERFSLILESASTNQTSMYLCASGRQGRGTEAFFGQGTRLTVV.

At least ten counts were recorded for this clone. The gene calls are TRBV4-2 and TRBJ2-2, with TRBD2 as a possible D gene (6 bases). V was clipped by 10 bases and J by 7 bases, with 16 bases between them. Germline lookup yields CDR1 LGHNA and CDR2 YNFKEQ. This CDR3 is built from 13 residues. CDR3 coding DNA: TGTGCCATCTCGGCTAGCGTCAACGGGGAGCTGTTTTTT. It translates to CAISASVNGELFF.

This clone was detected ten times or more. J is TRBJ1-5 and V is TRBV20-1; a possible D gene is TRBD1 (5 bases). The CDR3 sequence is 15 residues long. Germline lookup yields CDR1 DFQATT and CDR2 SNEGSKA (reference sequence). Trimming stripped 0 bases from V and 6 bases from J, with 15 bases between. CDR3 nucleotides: TGCAGTGCTAGAGATCGGGGCAGGGACGGTCAGCCCCAGCATTTT. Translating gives CSARDRGRDGQPQHF.

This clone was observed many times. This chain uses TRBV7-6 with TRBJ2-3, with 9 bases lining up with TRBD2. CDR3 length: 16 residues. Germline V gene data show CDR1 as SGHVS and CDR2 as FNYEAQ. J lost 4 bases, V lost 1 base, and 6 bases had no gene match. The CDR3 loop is CASSLGAGGPSDTQYF. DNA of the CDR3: TGTGCCAGCAGCTTAGGGGCGGGAGGGCCGTCAGATACGCAGTATTTT.

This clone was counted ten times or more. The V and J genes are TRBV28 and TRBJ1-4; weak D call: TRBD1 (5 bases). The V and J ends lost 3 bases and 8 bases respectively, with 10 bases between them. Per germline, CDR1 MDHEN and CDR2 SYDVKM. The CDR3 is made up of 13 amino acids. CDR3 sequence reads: CASSFSGEEKLFF. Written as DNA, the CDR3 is TGTGCCAGCAGTTTCTCGGGGGAGGAAAAACTGTTTTTT.

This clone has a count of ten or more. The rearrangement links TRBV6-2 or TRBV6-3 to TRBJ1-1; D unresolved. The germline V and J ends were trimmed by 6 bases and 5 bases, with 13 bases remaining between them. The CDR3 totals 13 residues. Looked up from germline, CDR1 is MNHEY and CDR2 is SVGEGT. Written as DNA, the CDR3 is TGTGCCAGCAGAAACCAGGCAAGTACTGAAGCTTTCTTT. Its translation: CASRNQASTEAFF.

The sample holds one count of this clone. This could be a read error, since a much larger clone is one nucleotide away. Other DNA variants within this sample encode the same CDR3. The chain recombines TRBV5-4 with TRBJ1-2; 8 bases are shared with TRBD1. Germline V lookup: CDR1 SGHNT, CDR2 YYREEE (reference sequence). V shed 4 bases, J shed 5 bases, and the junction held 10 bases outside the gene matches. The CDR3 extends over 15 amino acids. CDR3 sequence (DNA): TGTGCCAGCAGCCTGGGAGGACAGGGTGATTATGGCTACACCTTC. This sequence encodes CASSLGGQGDYGYTF.

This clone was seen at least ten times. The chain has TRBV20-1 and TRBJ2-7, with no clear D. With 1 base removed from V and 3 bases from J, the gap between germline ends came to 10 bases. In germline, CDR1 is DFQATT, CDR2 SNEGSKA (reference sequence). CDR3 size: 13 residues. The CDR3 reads CSARGVVDYEQYF. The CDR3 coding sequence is TGCAGTGCTAGAGGTGTCGTCGACTACGAGCAGTACTTC.

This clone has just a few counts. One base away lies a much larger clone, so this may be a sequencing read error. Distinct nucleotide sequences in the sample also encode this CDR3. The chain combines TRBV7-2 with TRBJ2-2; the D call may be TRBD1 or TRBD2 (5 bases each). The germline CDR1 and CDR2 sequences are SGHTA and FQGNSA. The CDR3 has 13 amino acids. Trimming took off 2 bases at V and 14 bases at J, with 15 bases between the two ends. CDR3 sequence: CASSLYLGVGLFF. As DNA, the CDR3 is TGTGCCAGCAGCTTATATCTGGGGGTCGGACTGTTTTTT.

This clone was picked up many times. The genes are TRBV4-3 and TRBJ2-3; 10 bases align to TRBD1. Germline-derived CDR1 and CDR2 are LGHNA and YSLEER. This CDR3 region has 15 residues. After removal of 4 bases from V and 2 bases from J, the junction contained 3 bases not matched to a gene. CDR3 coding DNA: TGCGCCAGCAGCCTGGGACAGGGGAACACAGATACGCAGTATTTT. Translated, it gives CASSLGQGNTDTQYF.

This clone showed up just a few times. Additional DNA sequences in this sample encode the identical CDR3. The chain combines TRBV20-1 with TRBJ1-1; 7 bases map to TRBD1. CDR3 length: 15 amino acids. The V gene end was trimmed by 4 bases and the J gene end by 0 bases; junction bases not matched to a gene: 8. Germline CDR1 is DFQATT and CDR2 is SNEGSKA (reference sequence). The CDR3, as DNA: TGCAGTGCTATAGACCTTGGACAGGTGAACACTGAAGCTTTCTTT. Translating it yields CSAIDLGQVNTEAFF.

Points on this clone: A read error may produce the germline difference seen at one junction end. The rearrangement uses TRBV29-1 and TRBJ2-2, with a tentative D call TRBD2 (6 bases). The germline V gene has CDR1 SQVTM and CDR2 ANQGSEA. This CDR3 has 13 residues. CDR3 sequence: CSVAAGSAWELFF. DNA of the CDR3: TGCAGTGTTGCGGCGGGATCGGCCTGGGAGCTGTTTTTT.